This T cell receptor (beta chain) comes out of a study of T cell responses to AZD1222 COVID-19 vaccine. As to this clone: Its antigen is unknown.

CDR1 and CDR2 from the germline V gene are SGHAT and FQNNGV. The CDR3 runs to 18 residues. The V and J ends lost 7 bases and 2 bases, in that order; junction bases with no gene match: 13. Notes on the study in general: The repertoires were collected only after the peak T cell response. A mostly white British donor set with more females was recruited, and clonal diversity was possibly underestimated.

Profiling relied on immunoSEQ multiplex PCR, and the TCRdb table lists in-frame clones only, not all of them. The sample lists some 200,000 clones; about nine tenths were seen once. Here the sequenced sample was peripheral blood, taken on day 0 of AZD1222 vaccination. The chain carries TRBV11-2 and TRBJ2-5; TRBD2 matches 13 bases. This receptor was identified in an adult in good health. The CDR3 here is CASTPGLAGWGLQETQYF. The CDR3 DNA sequence: TGTGCCAGCACCCCGGGACTAGCGGGATGGGGTTTACAAGAGACCCAGTACTTC.